What follows are 15 T cell receptor beta chains derived from one specimen sequenced in a study of cytomegalovirus exposure and HLA in healthy donors. The method was immunoSEQ multiplex PCR; TCRdb's version includes in-frame clones alone and lacks a portion of them. The sample lists about 200,000 clones, approximately 87% occurring once. What was sequenced was PBMCs. These receptors all come from a woman in her late teens or twenties in good health and CMV-seronegative.

This rearrangement joins TRBV6-1 to TRBJ1-1; D is unclear. This CDR3 comprises 15 residues. Trimming left V 3 bases short and J 4 bases short, with 15 bases between. Germline V gene sequence: CDR1 MNHNS, CDR2 SASEGT. CDR3 sequence reads: CASSDEGPLGTEAFF. CDR3 bases: TGTGCCAGCAGTGATGAAGGGCCACTTGGCACTGAAGCTTTCTTT.

CDR3 nucleotides: TGTGCCAGCAGCTTAAGTCCAGCTTCAAACTATGGCTACACCTTC. It encodes CASSLSPASNYGYTF. The chain recombines TRBV13 with TRBJ1-2; D is ambiguous. The germline gives CDR1 PRHDT, CDR2 FYEKMQ (reference sequence). Trimming shortened V by 2 bases and J by 2 bases, and 12 bases separated the two germline ends. The CDR3 extends over 15 amino acids.

V gene TRBV29-1 combines with J gene TRBJ1-2, with D possibly matching TRBD1 (5 bases). Trimming took 2 bases from V and 6 from J, leaving 13 bases between them. The CDR3 contains 13 residues. Germline V gene sequence: CDR1 SQVTM, CDR2 ANQGSEA. CDR3 bases: TGCAGCGTTGAACGACAGTTGAAGCATGGCTACACCTTC. This gives the protein CSVERQLKHGYTF.

The CDR3 here is CAWSRGETQYF. CDR3 coding DNA: TGTGCCTGGAGCAGGGGGGAGACCCAGTACTTC. The V call is TRBV30, the J call TRBJ2-5; TRBD1 matches at 7 bases. Germline V lookup: CDR1 GTSNPN, CDR2 SVGIG (reference sequence). The CDR3 is 11 residues long. V lost 3 bases, J lost 5 bases, and 0 bases stayed unmatched.

The gene calls are TRBV2 and TRBJ1-5, with 7 bases that match TRBD1. Trimming at V came to 4 bases and at J to 7 bases, leaving 1 base not matched to a gene. Germline V lookup: CDR1 SNHLY, CDR2 FYNNEI. The CDR3 extends over 12 amino acids. The CDR3 bases are TGTGCCAGCAGTGTACAGGGGCAGCCCCAGCATTTT. Translated: CASSVQGQPQHF.

The CDR3 DNA is TGTGCCAGCAGTTTTTTGGCTAGCTCGACGGCCCGGGACAATGAGCAGTTCTTC. Translating it yields CASSFLASSTARDNEQFF. This chain joins TRBV27 and TRBJ2-1, with D perhaps TRBD2 (5 bases). Trimming pared 3 bases from V and 5 bases from J, leaving 23 bases between. Germline lookup yields CDR1 MNHEY and CDR2 SMNVEV (reference sequence). The CDR3 spans 18 residues.

The CDR3: CASSVASGGGYEQYF. The CDR3 DNA is TGTGCCAGCAGCGTAGCTTCGGGGGGTGGGTACGAGCAGTACTTC. V is TRBV9 and J is TRBJ2-7; 7 positions match TRBD2. Per the germline V gene, CDR1 is SGDLS and CDR2 is YYNGEE. The CDR3 runs to 15 residues. V lost 0 bases, J lost 4 bases, and 7 bases stayed unmatched.

The chain uses TRBV6-1 and TRBJ2-1, with 11 bases aligning to TRBD2. This CDR3 comprises 15 residues. V was clipped by 7 bases and J by 6 bases; unmatched bases: 8. Per the germline V gene, CDR1 is MNHNS and CDR2 is SASEGT. The DNA for the CDR3 is TGTGCCAGCATACTTAGCGGGGGGGCCGGCAATGAGCAGTTCTTC. This translates into CASILSGGAGNEQFF.

The chain employs TRBV29-1 and TRBJ2-2, with D perhaps TRBD1 (6 bases). This CDR3 has 14 residues. V dropped 4 bases and J dropped 6 bases, with 15 bases sitting between them. CDR1 and CDR2 (germline): SQVTM, ANQGSEA. The CDR3 loop reads CSVGRARGSGELFF. In nucleotides, the CDR3 is TGCAGCGTTGGCCGAGCCAGGGGTTCCGGGGAGCTGTTTTTT.

The rearrangement joins TRBV19 to TRBJ1-5; the match to TRBD1 covers 9 bases. CDR1 is LNHDA, CDR2 SQIVND, per germline (reference sequence). Trimming took 1 base from V and 9 from J; bases not matched to a gene: 7. The CDR3 has 15 residues. The CDR3 coding sequence is TGTGCCAGTAGTATAGGGGGGGGACAGGGAAGGCCCCAGCATTTT. This encodes CASSIGGGQGRPQHF.

The chain carries TRBV19 and TRBJ2-2, with D perhaps TRBD2 (7 bases). Germline V gene sequence: CDR1 LNHDA, CDR2 SQIVND (reference sequence). Trimming shortened V by 6 bases and J by 3 bases, and 14 bases separated the two germline ends. This CDR3 has 15 residues. As DNA, the CDR3 is TGTGCCAGTAGGGGGGGGGCCGGTGACACCGGGGAGCTGTTTTTT. This translates into CASRGGAGDTGELFF.

The chain carries TRBV5-1 and TRBJ1-2; D not certain. There are 18 residues in the CDR3. CDR1 and CDR2 from the germline V gene are SGHRS and YFSETQ. V was pared by 0 bases and J by 0 bases, with 18 bases between. CDR3 coding DNA: TGCGCCAGCAGCTTGGAACCCGCAGGTGATAGCTCTAACTATGGCTACACCTTC. Translating it yields CASSLEPAGDSSNYGYTF.

V gene TRBV29-1 combines with J gene TRBJ2-6; a weak D match, TRBD1 (6 bases). Trimming left V 6 bases short and J 3 bases short, with 12 bases between. CDR3 length equals 14 residues. Germline assignment: CDR1 SQVTM and CDR2 ANQGSEA. CDR3: CSVPGVGGANVLTF. For the CDR3, the DNA is TGCAGCGTGCCAGGGGTAGGTGGGGCCAACGTCCTGACTTTC. Full variable domain (outside the CDR3, taken from reference TRBV29-1 and TRBJ2-6): SAVISQKPSRDICQRGTSLTIQCQVDSQVTMMFWYRQQPGQSLTLIATANQGSEATYESGFVIDKFPISRPNLTFSTLTVSNMSPEDSSIYLCSVPGVGGANVLTFGAGSRLTVL.

The genes are TRBV27 and TRBJ1-2; unclear D gene. Deletions cut 2 bases from V and 6 bases from J, with 19 bases between. The length of the CDR3 is 16 residues. The germline CDR1 and CDR2 sequences are MNHEY and SMNVEV (reference sequence). Here the CDR3 reads CASSLMLGSTIDGYTF. The CDR3 DNA reads TGTGCCAGCAGTTTAATGTTGGGTTCTACTATCGATGGCTACACCTTC.

The chain employs TRBV5-1 and TRBJ2-7; tentative D call: TRBD1 (7 bases). Between the trimmed V and J ends, which lost 3 bases and 2 bases, there was a span of 15 bases. The length of the CDR3 is 15 residues. CDR1 SGHRS and CDR2 YFSETQ come from the germline V gene. DNA of the CDR3: TGCGCCAGCAGCTGGGCGGGACAGACCACCTACGAGCAGTACTTC. It specifies CASSWAGQTTYEQYF.